This T cell receptor beta chain was recovered during a study of Ad26.COV2.S vaccination and SARS-CoV-2 variants. Overall study context: Into the muscle, Ad26.COV2.S was dosed once or twice, 56 days apart.

This CDR3 has 15 amino acids. V lost 6 bases to trimming and J lost 6 bases, with 18 bases between them. Per germline, CDR1 MGHRA and CDR2 YSYEKL. The treatment is: 19 received Ad26.COV2.S at low or high dose, single or two shots; 5 received placebo; per-sample allocation not given. Vaccine and placebo recipients were sampled on day 63 after the first injection. This vaccine is an Ad26 vector that expresses the Wuhan-strain SARS-CoV-2 spike. Here immunoSEQ multiplex PCR was the method, and the copy in TCRdb shows in-frame clones only, minus some. Seen here are a few hundred thousand clones, around nine tenths observed once, and the top ten hold approximately 3%.

The sample was peripheral blood, taken in a trial of Ad26.COV2.S vaccine versus placebo. The chain recombines TRBV4-1 with TRBJ1-5, with D tentatively TRBD1 (5 bases). The clonotype was recovered from a person aged 18-60 years who received the Ad26.COV2.S COVID-19 vaccine or a placebo. DNA for the CDR3: TGCGCCAGCAGTCCAGCCGAGGGGCGCATTCAGCCCCAGCATTTT. Translated, it gives CASSPAEGRIQPQHF.